Listed below are T cell receptor beta chains from one sample, sequenced in a study of blood T cell repertoires in COVID-19. TCRdb's table, derived via immunoSEQ multiplex PCR, lists solely in-frame clones and lacks some. The sample carries 200,000 to 250,000 clones, roughly 88% recorded once. The specimen was PBMCs or T cells enriched from blood (not recorded which). These receptor sequences come from a woman aged 45-60 years with acute COVID-19. Each CDR3 is given with its conserved first and last residue. A D gene is named only where the DNA matches it firmly. Clone size, where shown, is once, few, many, or a class for clones that have expanded.

clone_size j_call d_call v_call cdr3_nt cdr3_aa
- TRBJ2-4 - TRBV10-3 TGTGCCACGGGAGGGGGCGGACAAACCAAAAACATTCAGTACTTC CATGGGGQTKNIQYF
- TRBJ1-5 TRBD1 TRBV5-8 TGTGCCAGCAGCTTGAGGACAGGGATGTTTCTTAGTGGCAATCAGCCCCAGCATTTT CASSLRTGMFLSGNQPQHF
- TRBJ2-7 TRBD1 TRBV5-1 TGCGCCAGCAGCTTGGCTCCCCGGACAGGGCCTTCCTACGAGCAGTACTTC CASSLAPRTGPSYEQYF
- TRBJ2-7 TRBD1 TRBV7-6 TGTGCCAGCAGTCTACAGGGGGTCGGCGAGCAGTACTTC CASSLQGVGEQYF
- TRBJ2-2 - TRBV5-1 TGCGCCAGCAGGCGGGACAGTCCCGGGGAGCTGTTTTTT CASRRDSPGELFF
- TRBJ2-7 - TRBV28 TGTGCCAGCAAACCAGGACTGATTTACGAGCAGTACTTC CASKPGLIYEQYF
- TRBJ1-5 - TRBV28 TGTGCCAGCAGTCCCATGTTGACACCTTTTAGGCATTTT CASSPMLTPFRHF
- TRBJ2-3 - TRBV3-1/TRBV3-2 TGTGCCAGCAGTCCGGTGACAGATACGCAGTATTTT CASSPVTDTQYF
- TRBJ2-7 - TRBV28 TGTGCCAGCAGTTTGGGGCCCGGGCAAAGCAGGGCCTACGAGCAGTACTTC CASSLGPGQSRAYEQYF
few TRBJ1-2 - TRBV5-1 TGCGCCAGCAGCTTCGGTGTATTTGGAGTCCGTGGCTATGGCTACACCTTC CASSFGVFGVRGYGYTF
- TRBJ1-2 TRBD1 TRBV7-2 TGTGCCAGCAGCTTAGGAGGTTCAGGGGGCTATGGCTACACCTTC CASSLGGSGGYGYTF
- TRBJ2-5 - TRBV19 TGTGCCAGTAAAGACTTCCAAGAGACCCAGTACTTC CASKDFQETQYF
once TRBJ2-1 TRBD1 TRBV19 TGTGCCAGTAGTATTCTAACCGGGACAGGGGCTCCTAATGAGCAGTTCTTC CASSILTGTGAPNEQFF
- TRBJ2-2 - TRBV12-5 TGTGCTAGCGGCAGGGAGGCTATAAACACCGGGGAGCTGTTTTTT CASGREAINTGELFF
- TRBJ2-5 TRBD2 TRBV30 TGTGCCTGGAAGAGCGGGAGGGCCATTGAGACCCAGTACTTC CAWKSGRAIETQYF
- TRBJ1-5 - TRBV7-2 TGTGCCAGCAGCTTCTCCGGGGGGAGCAATCAGCCCCAGCATTTT CASSFSGGSNQPQHF
- TRBJ1-4 TRBD1 TRBV19 TGTGCCAGTAGCGCCCAGACAGGGTCTAATGAAAAACTGTTTTTT CASSAQTGSNEKLFF
- TRBJ2-1 TRBD2 TRBV15 TGTGCCACCAGCAGAGATCGCCTAGCGGGAGGCAAACAGTTCTTC CATSRDRLAGGKQFF